Shown below are 13 T cell receptor beta chains from a single sample sequenced in a study of shared clonotypes between healthy human individuals. The protocol was immunoSEQ multiplex PCR, while the TCRdb copy is restricted to in-frame clones and leaves out a portion. This table holds about half a million clones, 70% to 85% found once. The specimen was PBMCs. These receptors were taken from a middle-aged woman in good health. Some clones in this sample may be carry-over from other donors' samples.

This clone has a count of ten or more. The chain is built from TRBV2 and TRBJ2-7, with D tentatively TRBD1 (6 bases). The CDR3 is made up of 16 amino acids. Germline loops: CDR1 SNHLY, CDR2 FYNNEI. With 2 bases removed from V and 1 base from J, the gap between germline ends came to 15 bases. CDR3 in DNA: TGTGCCAGCAGTGAATCTCATCCACAGGGTTCCTACGAGCAGTACTTC. It is translated as CASSESHPQGSYEQYF.

The sample holds a few counts of this clone. V is TRBV6-5 and J is TRBJ1-2; the match to TRBD1 covers 10 bases. Germline V gene data show CDR1 as MNHEY and CDR2 as SVGAGI. V lost 5 bases, J lost 8 bases, and 5 bases stayed unmatched. The CDR3 has 13 amino acids. CDR3 sequence reads: CASSPTGGGGYTF. The CDR3 nucleotides are TGTGCCAGCAGTCCGACAGGGGGCGGGGGCTACACCTTC.

Worth noting for this clone: This sample includes further DNA sequences coding for the same CDR3. The chain has TRBV5-6 and TRBJ2-1; 11 bases are a match to TRBD2. The CDR3 sequence is 15 residues long. V trimming: 4 bases; J trimming: 4 bases; junction bases outside the gene matches: 4. CDR1 and CDR2 from the germline V gene are SGHDT and YYEEEE. CDR3 nucleotides: TGTGCCAGCAGCCCGGGACTAGCGGCTTACAATGAGCAGTTCTTC. Amino acid sequence: CASSPGLAAYNEQFF.

This chain uses TRBV18 with TRBJ2-2, with 7 bases that match TRBD2. V dropped 2 bases and J dropped 4; count of bases not matched to a gene: 10. CDR3 length: 17 amino acids. Germline V lookup: CDR1 KGHSH, CDR2 LQKENI. DNA for the CDR3: TGTGCCAGCTCACCATGGGAACTAGCGCCTACCACCGGGGAGCTGTTTTTT. It is translated as CASSPWELAPTTGELFF. Full variable domain (outside the CDR3, taken from reference TRBV18 and TRBJ2-2): NAGVMQNPRHLVRRRGQEARLRCSPMKGHSHVYWYRQLPEEGLKFMVYLQKENIIDESGMPKERFSAEFPKEGPSILRIQQVVRGDSAAYFCASSPWELAPTTGELFFGEGSRLTVL.

The V and J genes are TRBV19 and TRBJ2-2, with 12 bases aligning to TRBD2. V gave up 4 bases and J gave up 7 bases; unmatched junction bases: 7. Looked up from germline, CDR1 is LNHDA and CDR2 is SQIVND (reference sequence). This CDR3 is 16 amino acids long. Here the CDR3 DNA reads TGTGCCAGTAGTACCCGACTAGCGGGAGAGGGCGGGGAGCTGTTTTTT. This encodes CASSTRLAGEGGELFF. Looking up the rest from reference TRBV19 and TRBJ2-2 gives the full variable domain: DGGITQSPKYLFRKEGQNVTLSCEQNLNHDAMYWYRQDPGQGLRLIYYSQIVNDFQKGDIAEGYSVSREKKESFPLTVTSAQKNPTAFYLCASSTRLAGEGGELFFGEGSRLTVL.

J is TRBJ2-7 and V is TRBV19; TRBD2 matches 9 bases. Looked up from germline, CDR1 is LNHDA and CDR2 is SQIVND (reference sequence). V shed 10 bases and J 0 bases; nucleotides not matched to a gene: 10. This CDR3 is built from 15 residues. Here the CDR3 DNA reads TGTGCCACCGCCGTAAGCGGGAGGAGCTCCTACGAGCAGTACTTC. This codes for CATAVSGRSSYEQYF.

This clone was seen only a few times. This chain joins TRBV11-2 and TRBJ2-7; no firm D call. Deletions cut 3 bases from V and 0 bases from J, with 15 bases between. The V gene's germline CDR1 is SGHAT and CDR2 FQNNGV. The CDR3 extends over 16 amino acids. As DNA, the CDR3 is TGTGCCAGCAGCTTCCAGACCGGCGGTAGCTCCTACGAGCAGTACTTC. Residues: CASSFQTGGSSYEQYF.

A few counts support this clone. A much larger clone lies one base from this, so it may be a read error. Different DNA sequences within this sample yield the same CDR3. The V gene is TRBV29-1, the J gene TRBJ1-5; TRBD1 matches 9 bases. V dropped 6 bases and J dropped 5; count of bases not matched to a gene: 8. From germline, CDR1 is SQVTM and CDR2 ANQGSEA. The CDR3 runs to 14 residues. CDR3 loop: CSVGGQGDHQPQHF. In nucleotides, the CDR3 is TGCAGCGTCGGGGGACAGGGTGATCATCAGCCCCAGCATTTT.

This rearrangement joins TRBV11-2 to TRBJ1-4; D perhaps matches TRBD1 (6 bases). V lost 5 bases to trimming and J lost 4 bases, with 14 bases between them. CDR3 size: 15 residues. The germline CDR1 and CDR2 sequences are SGHAT and FQNNGV. The chain's CDR3 is CASSPTGRGNEKLFF. The CDR3 DNA is TGTGCCAGCAGCCCCACGGGCAGGGGTAATGAAAAACTGTTTTTT.

This clone has a handful of counts. The chain links TRBV18 to TRBJ2-3; 8 nucleotides match TRBD2. The V segment lost 4 bases and the J segment 3 bases; nucleotides outside the gene matches: 9. Per the germline V gene, CDR1 is KGHSH and CDR2 is LQKENI. The CDR3 is made up of 16 amino acids. The DNA for the CDR3 is TGTGCCAGCTCACGGATGAGGTCTAGCGGGACAGATACGCAGTATTTT. Its protein product is CASSRMRSSGTDTQYF.

The chain employs TRBV13 and TRBJ2-3; maybe TRBD1 (5 bases). V was trimmed by 2 bases and J by 2 bases, leaving 14 bases between them. CDR1 is PRHDT, CDR2 FYEKMQ, per germline (reference sequence). The CDR3 has 16 amino acids. The CDR3 reads CASSLSFGRVTDTQYF. The CDR3 nucleotides are TGTGCCAGCAGCTTATCGTTCGGCAGGGTCACAGATACGCAGTATTTT.

The V and J genes are TRBV7-9 and TRBJ1-4, with D perhaps TRBD1 (6 bases). Trimming cost V 4 bases and J 8 bases, with 14 bases left between them. Germline V CDR1 and CDR2: SEHNR, FQNEAQ (reference sequence). The CDR3 length is 14 residues. CDR3 DNA sequence: TGTGCCAGCAGCTGGACAAATACAGGGGAAAAACTGTTTTTT. Amino acid sequence: CASSWTNTGEKLFF.

J is TRBJ2-7 and V is TRBV7-9, with 7 bases aligning to TRBD1. This CDR3 comprises 14 residues. J was trimmed by 4 bases and V by 5 bases; bases with no gene match: 8. Germline V gene sequence: CDR1 SEHNR, CDR2 FQNEAQ (reference sequence). The CDR3 DNA reads as TGTGCCAGCAGCGAGCCGGGACAGTCATACGAGCAGTACTTC. The encoded protein is CASSEPGQSYEQYF.